The 13 T cell receptor beta chains listed next were all sequenced from one sample in a study of blood T cell repertoires in COVID-19. Sequencing was performed with immunoSEQ multiplex PCR; in TCRdb, only in-frame clones are kept and a portion is missing. The repertoire holds roughly 38,000 clones, with around 85% as singletons. Sequenced sample: peripheral blood. These TCRs come from a man aged 35 to 55 with active or convalescent COVID-19.

J is TRBJ2-1 and V is TRBV6-2 or TRBV6-3; 9 nucleotides match TRBD2. CDR3 length equals 15 residues. Germline CDR1 reads MNHEY; CDR2 reads SVGEGT. The junction had 6 bases not matched to a gene; V was cut back by 0 bases and J by 9 bases. The CDR3 is CASSYSSGGLPEQFF. Here the CDR3 DNA reads TGTGCCAGCAGTTACTCCAGCGGGGGGCTTCCTGAGCAGTTCTTC.

The chain employs TRBV7-8 and TRBJ1-2; 8 bases are a match to TRBD1. The CDR3 runs to 16 residues. The germline V gene has CDR1 SGHVS and CDR2 FQNEAQ. J was trimmed by 5 bases and V by 1 base; bases with no gene match: 9. CDR3 nucleotide sequence: TGTGCCAGCAGCTTAGAGCGCGACAGGGGATTATATGGCTACACCTTC. It yields the protein CASSLERDRGLYGYTF.

The chain employs TRBV29-1 and TRBJ1-2; possible D gene TRBD1, 5 bases. The germline V gene has CDR1 SQVTM and CDR2 ANQGSEA. The CDR3 has 13 amino acids. V was pared by 7 bases and J by 8 bases, with 20 bases between. DNA of the CDR3: TGCAGCGCTGGAACAGGACGCCTCGGGGGCTACACCTTC. This sequence encodes CSAGTGRLGGYTF.

This clone appeared a few times. This chain links TRBV7-2 with TRBJ1-1; the match to TRBD1 covers 8 bases. Germline loops: CDR1 SGHTA, CDR2 FQGNSA. V dropped 3 bases and J dropped 6; count of bases not matched to a gene: 9. The CDR3 length is 15 residues. CDR3 amino acids: CASSLAQGVLAEAFF. The CDR3, as DNA: TGTGCCAGCAGCTTGGCACAGGGGGTGTTGGCTGAAGCTTTCTTT.

This clone has a handful of counts. The V and J genes are TRBV9 and TRBJ2-7; 7 bases match TRBD2. Germline lookup yields CDR1 SGDLS and CDR2 YYNGEE. V lost 4 bases and J lost 2; bases outside the gene matches: 6. This CDR3 has 14 amino acids. CDR3 DNA: TGTGCCAGCAGCTATGCGGGGGAGCCCTACGAGCAGTACTTC. This gives the protein CASSYAGEPYEQYF. The whole variable domain, filled in from reference TRBV9 and TRBJ2-7, reads DSGVTQTPKHLITATGQRVTLRCSPRSGDLSVYWYQQSLDQGLQFLIQYYNGEERAKGNILERFSAQQFPDLHSELNLSSLELGDSALYFCASSYAGEPYEQYFGPGTRLTVT.

This chain uses TRBV4-1 with TRBJ2-7, with 11 bases lining up with TRBD1. Losses at the gene ends were 5 bases for V and 3 bases for J; bases not matched to a gene: 9. Germline V gene lookup returns CDR1 MGHRA and CDR2 YSYEKL. This CDR3 spans 16 amino acids. The chain's CDR3 is CASSFAPGQGDYEQYF. The CDR3 coding sequence is TGCGCCAGCAGCTTTGCCCCGGGACAGGGGGACTACGAGCAGTACTTC.

This clone was seen just once. This sequence joins TRBV11-1 and TRBJ2-3, with 8 bases identical to TRBD2. After removal of 0 bases from V and 6 bases from J, the junction contained 11 bases not matched to a gene. This CDR3 is 17 amino acids long. Germline V CDR1 and CDR2: SGHAT, FQDESV (reference sequence). The CDR3 protein is CASSLALSGGSSDTQYF. The CDR3 coding sequence is TGTGCCAGCAGCTTAGCGCTGAGCGGGGGCTCTTCGGATACGCAGTATTTT.

The CDR3, as DNA: TGTGCCAGCAGTGACAGGGGGAATCAGCCCCAGCATTTT. This sequence encodes CASSDRGNQPQHF. The chain is built from TRBV6-1 and TRBJ1-5; 7 bases line up with TRBD1. Trimming at V came to 3 bases and at J to 4 bases, leaving 0 bases not matched to a gene. The germline CDR1 and CDR2 sequences are MNHNS and SASEGT. CDR3 length: 13 amino acids.

The chain carries TRBV10-3 and TRBJ1-4, with D unresolved. Trimming took 3 bases from V and 7 from J, leaving 9 bases between them. Germline-derived CDR1 and CDR2 are ENHRY and SYGVKD. The CDR3 totals 13 residues. The CDR3 nucleotides read TGTGCCATCAGTGACGTCCGGGGTGAAAAACTGTTTTTT. Its protein is CAISDVRGEKLFF.

CDR3 sequence: CASSDYDRVRSNEQFF. CDR3 coding DNA: TGTGCCAGCAGCGACTACGACAGGGTGCGTAGTAATGAGCAGTTCTTC. J is TRBJ2-1 and V is TRBV4-2, with 7 bases matching TRBD1. CDR3 length equals 16 residues. Trimming removed 5 bases from V and 7 bases from J; junction bases left unmatched: 14. CDR1 is LGHNA and CDR2 is YNFKEQ in the germline V gene.

This chain joins TRBV7-9 and TRBJ2-2, with 8 bases fitting TRBD1. The CDR3 is made up of 19 amino acids. V shed 4 bases, J shed 0 bases, and the junction held 13 bases outside the gene matches. Germline-derived CDR1 and CDR2 are SEHNR and FQNEAQ (reference sequence). Written as DNA, the CDR3 is TGTGCCAGCAGCTCTTGGGACAGGAAATTCCACGCGAACACCGGGGAGCTGTTTTTT. Its translation: CASSSWDRKFHANTGELFF.

This clone appeared a single time. The V call is TRBV30, the J call TRBJ1-6, with D hard to call. V dropped 4 bases and J dropped 5 bases, with 9 bases sitting between them. There are 13 residues in the CDR3. The germline CDR1 and CDR2 sequences are GTSNPN and SVGIG (reference sequence). CDR3 bases: TGTGCCTGGAAACAGCAGCATAATTCACCCCTCCACTTT. Protein sequence: CAWKQQHNSPLHF. The complete variable domain, with remaining parts taken from reference TRBV30 and TRBJ1-6, reads SQTIHQWPATLVQPVGSPLSLECTVEGTSNPNLYWYRQAAGRGLQLLFYSVGIGQISSEVPQNLSASRPQDRQFILSSKKLLLSDSGFYLCAWKQQHNSPLHFGNGTRLTVT.

This rearrangement joins TRBV11-2 to TRBJ2-3; 13 positions match TRBD2. Germline V CDR1 and CDR2: SGHAT, FQNNGV. The CDR3 runs to 16 residues. The V gene end was trimmed by 5 bases and the J gene end by 5 bases; junction bases not matched to a gene: 7. CDR3 sequence reads: CASSPGLAGAKDTQYF. CDR3 bases: TGTGCCAGCAGCCCCGGACTAGCGGGAGCGAAAGATACGCAGTATTTT.